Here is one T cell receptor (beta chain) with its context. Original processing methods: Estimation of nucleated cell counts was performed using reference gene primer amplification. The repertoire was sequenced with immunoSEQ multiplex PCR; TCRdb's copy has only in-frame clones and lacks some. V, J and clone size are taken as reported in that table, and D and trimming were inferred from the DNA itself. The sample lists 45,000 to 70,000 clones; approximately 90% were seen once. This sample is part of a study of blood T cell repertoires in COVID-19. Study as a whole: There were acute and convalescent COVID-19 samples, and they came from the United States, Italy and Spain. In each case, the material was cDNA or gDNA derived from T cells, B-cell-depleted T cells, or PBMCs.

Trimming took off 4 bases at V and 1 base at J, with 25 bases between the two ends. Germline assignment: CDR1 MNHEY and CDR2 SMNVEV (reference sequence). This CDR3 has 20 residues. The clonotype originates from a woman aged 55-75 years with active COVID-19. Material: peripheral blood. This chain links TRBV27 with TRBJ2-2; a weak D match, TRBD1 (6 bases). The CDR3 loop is CASSYGRARGRRKNTGELFF. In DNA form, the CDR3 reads TGTGCCAGCAGTTATGGGCGGGCCAGGGGCCGTCGGAAGAACACCGGGGAGCTGTTTTTT.